The source of this T cell receptor (beta chain) is a study of T cell repertoires in cytomegalovirus infection (dated by TCRdb to 2018 to 2020). Study-level background: Recently identified HLA-C-restricted CMV epitopes, whose presentation resists viral immunomodulation, were targeted by peptide stimulations together with well-studied HLA-B-restricted epitopes. Because public TCR beta signatures pointed to carriage of CMV infection together with the matching HLA type, the HLA type of each donor mattered for the analysis. The investigation overall reported the following: The ex vivo response was dominated by HLA-C-restricted CMV-specific TCR beta clonotypes, and the single most frequent clonotype in two of eight donors was supplied by these HLA-C-restricted clonotypes. Carriers of CMV infection plus the relevant HLA type were discriminated by the cumulative frequency of public TCR beta family members in the study cohort and in an independent roughly 340-donor cohort.

Regarding this clonotype: It has no known antigen specificity. Per-base qualities were not stored, and no clone one base away is much larger.

Sequencer: Illumina HiSeq 1500. TCRdb reprocessing: public reads trimmed at Q25 with fastp, clones called with MiXCR, in-frame beta chains kept. Merged by CDR3 protein, the rows form single entries marked with the most common genes and DNA. The sample records some 900,000 distinct CDR3 sequences, around a third of which are singletons. The ten biggest clones cover 9.5% to 15% of the sample. The CDR3 sequence holds 13 residues, the cysteine and phenylalanine included. The only DNA kept is the CDR3, 39 bases in frame from the first base. The germline V gene encodes CDR1 SNHLY and CDR2 FYNNEI. V and J are truncated by 6 bases and 3 bases respectively, leaving an intervening sequence of 9 bases. According to the study, the label for this sample's treatment or condition signals: in vitro stimulation with specific CMV peptide epitopes to enrich CMV-specific T cells.

The specimen comprised cultured CD8+ T cells from PBMCs, sampled from culture after CMV antigen stimulation. The V and J genes are TRBV2 and TRBJ2-1; TRBD1 might be the D gene, on 5 matching bases. The source is a human donor in good health (CMV status not recorded). Some clones in this sample may be carry-over from other donors' samples. The CDR3 region: CASRGAFYNEQFF. The DNA sequence is as follows: TGTGCCAGCAGAGGGGCCTTCTACAATGAGCAGTTCTTC.